This entry lists 15 T cell receptor beta chains sequenced from one sample in a study of blood T cell repertoires in COVID-19. TCRdb's table, derived via immunoSEQ multiplex PCR, lists solely in-frame clones and lacks some. The sample carries around 700,000 clones, about 90% recorded once. Material for sequencing was peripheral blood. These receptors all stem from a woman aged 18 to 35 with acute or convalescent COVID-19.

Concerning this clone: One end of the junction fails to match germline, which may point to a read error. This chain uses TRBV4-1 with TRBJ2-1; perhaps TRBD2 as D (6 bases). The CDR3 totals 14 residues. The germline CDR1 and CDR2 sequences are MGHRA and YSYEKL. The CDR3: CASGQDPWGGEQFF. The CDR3 DNA sequence: TGCGCCAGCGGCCAAGATCCTTGGGGAGGTGAGCAGTTCTTC.

CDR3 amino acids: CASSLGAGGSGYTF. Here the CDR3 DNA reads TGTGCCAGCAGCTTAGGAGCAGGGGGTAGTGGCTACACCTTC. This chain joins TRBV7-2 and TRBJ1-2, with 7 bases aligning to TRBD1. J was trimmed by 7 bases and V by 1 base; bases with no gene match: 6. Germline V gene lookup returns CDR1 SGHTA and CDR2 FQGNSA. The CDR3 covers 14 residues. The full variable domain, its missing parts supplied by reference TRBV7-2 and TRBJ1-2, is GAGVSQSPSNKVTEKGKDVELRCDPISGHTALYWYRQSLGQGLEFLIYFQGNSAPDKSGLPSDRFSAERTGGSVSTLTIQRTQQEDSAVYLCASSLGAGGSGYTFGSGTRLTVV.

The sample holds a few counts of this clone. This chain connects TRBV2 to TRBJ1-1; possible D gene TRBD1, 6 bases. V dropped 7 bases and J dropped 1 base, with 10 bases sitting between them. The CDR3 runs to 13 residues. Germline loops: CDR1 SNHLY, CDR2 FYNNEI. For the CDR3, the DNA is TGTGCCAGCACGGGACACCCGAACACTGAAGCTTTCTTT. This translates into CASTGHPNTEAFF.

The chain links TRBV13 to TRBJ1-6; D remains unclear. The CDR3 consists of 13 residues. Per the germline V gene, CDR1 is PRHDT and CDR2 is FYEKMQ (reference sequence). The V and J ends lost 1 base and 13 bases respectively, with 11 bases between them. CDR3 sequence: CASSLATGGPLHF. In DNA form, the CDR3 reads TGTGCCAGCAGCTTAGCAACTGGAGGGCCCCTCCACTTT. The complete variable domain, with remaining parts taken from reference TRBV13 and TRBJ1-6, reads AAGVIQSPRHLIKEKRETATLKCYPIPRHDTVYWYQQGPGQDPQFLISFYEKMQSDKGSIPDRFSAQQFSDYHSELNMSSLELGDSALYFCASSLATGGPLHFGNGTRLTVT.

The rearrangement joins TRBV2 to TRBJ1-1, with a tentative D call TRBD1 (6 bases). Trimming removed 6 bases from V and 1 base from J, with 9 bases in between. CDR1 and CDR2 (germline): SNHLY, FYNNEI. The CDR3 totals 13 residues. In nucleotides, the CDR3 is TGTGCCAGCAGACAGGGTAGGAACACTGAAGCTTTCTTT. Translation gives CASRQGRNTEAFF.

In this sample, this clone turned up once. V is TRBV11-3 and J is TRBJ2-7, with a weak D call TRBD2 (7 bases). Germline V gene lookup returns CDR1 SGHNT and CDR2 YENEEA. The CDR3 covers 13 residues. V lost 5 bases and J lost 4, with 12 bases in between. CDR3 region: CASSLGGGYEQYF. The CDR3 DNA reads TGTGCCAGCAGCCTGGGAGGGGGGTACGAGCAGTACTTC.

The chain links TRBV6-6 to TRBJ2-7; 10 nucleotides match TRBD2. The CDR3 totals 16 residues. Germline V gene data show CDR1 as MNHNY and CDR2 as SVGAGI (reference sequence). J lost 7 bases, V lost 6 bases, and 15 bases had no gene match. CDR3 DNA sequence: TGTGCCAGCAGCCCCACTAGCGGGGACCCATTACGTGAGCAGTACTTC. Protein product: CASSPTSGDPLREQYF.

The rearrangement uses TRBV9 and TRBJ2-7; tentatively, D is TRBD2 (7 bases). The V and J ends lost 0 bases and 4 bases respectively, with 20 bases between them. Germline V gene data show CDR1 as SGDLS and CDR2 as YYNGEE. The CDR3 sequence is 17 residues long. CDR3 sequence (DNA): TGTGCCAGCAGCGTAGTTGGGGGGCCCAGGGAGGGATACGAGCAGTACTTC. Its translation: CASSVVGGPREGYEQYF. The full variable domain, with the rest looked up from reference TRBV9 and TRBJ2-7, is DSGVTQTPKHLITATGQRVTLRCSPRSGDLSVYWYQQSLDQGLQFLIQYYNGEERAKGNILERFSAQQFPDLHSELNLSSLELGDSALYFCASSVVGGPREGYEQYFGPGTRLTVT.

This clone showed up just a few times. CDR3 in amino acids: CASSLGWDREVDTEAFF. As DNA, the CDR3 is TGTGCCAGCAGCTTGGGGTGGGACAGGGAGGTCGACACTGAAGCTTTCTTT. V usage is TRBV7-9 and J usage is TRBJ1-1; 9 nucleotides align to TRBD1. This CDR3 comprises 17 residues. Trimming cost V 3 bases and J 3 bases; bases outside gene matches: 11. Germline CDR1 is SEHNR and CDR2 is FQNEAQ (reference sequence).

The chain is built from TRBV6-2 or TRBV6-3 and TRBJ2-1, with 16 positions matching TRBD2. The V gene end was trimmed by 2 bases and the J gene end by 10 bases; junction bases not matched to a gene: 8. The CDR3 is 17 residues long. CDR1 MNHEY and CDR2 SVGEGT come from the germline V gene. The CDR3: CASSYGNPGLAGGEQFF. In DNA form, the CDR3 reads TGTGCCAGCAGTTACGGGAATCCGGGACTAGCGGGGGGGGAGCAGTTCTTC.

The V gene is TRBV19, the J gene TRBJ1-5; 11 nucleotides align to TRBD1. The V gene end was trimmed by 8 bases and the J gene end by 2 bases; junction bases not matched to a gene: 14. Germline CDR1 reads LNHDA; CDR2 reads SQIVND (reference sequence). The CDR3 sequence is 18 residues long. CDR3 DNA sequence: TGTGCCAGTTCCTCCCGGGGGACAGGGGGATTGGGCAATCAGCCCCAGCATTTT. It is translated as CASSSRGTGGLGNQPQHF.

V usage is TRBV3-1 (or the pseudogene TRBV3-2) and J usage is TRBJ1-3; unclear D gene. The CDR3 loop spans 16 amino acids. V was trimmed by 0 bases and J by 0 bases, leaving 9 bases between them. Germline V gene data show CDR1 as LGHDT and CDR2 as YNNKEL (reference sequence). The CDR3 loop reads CASSQERAFSGNTIYF. In DNA, the CDR3 is TGTGCCAGCAGCCAAGAAAGAGCTTTCTCTGGAAACACCATATATTTT.

This sequence joins TRBV29-1 and TRBJ2-1; D possibly corresponds to TRBD1 (6 bases). V was pared by 4 bases and J by 5 bases, with 9 bases between. The germline V gene has CDR1 SQVTM and CDR2 ANQGSEA. The CDR3 contains 12 residues. The CDR3 region is CSVGPGDNEQFF. The CDR3 DNA reads TGCAGCGTTGGCCCAGGGGACAATGAGCAGTTCTTC.

The table lists this clone with a few counts. The V call is TRBV5-1, the J call TRBJ2-7, with 8 bases identical to TRBD1. The trim removed 0 bases at V and 3 bases at J, leaving 5 bases unmatched. The CDR3 length is 15 residues. Germline loops: CDR1 SGHRS, CDR2 YFSETQ. CDR3 region: CASSLVPGQDYEQYF. The CDR3 region has the DNA TGCGCCAGCAGCTTGGTGCCGGGACAGGACTACGAGCAGTACTTC. Full variable domain (remainder filled in from reference TRBV5-1 and TRBJ2-7): KAGVTQTPRYLIKTRGQQVTLSCSPISGHRSVSWYQQTPGQGLQFLFEYFSETQRNKGNFPGRFSGRQFSNSRSEMNVSTLELGDSALYLCASSLVPGQDYEQYFGPGTRLTVT.

The chain carries TRBV4-3 and TRBJ2-7; 8 positions match TRBD1. After removal of 4 bases from V and 1 base from J, the junction contained 3 bases not matched to a gene. The germline V gene has CDR1 LGHNA and CDR2 YSLEER. This CDR3 comprises 14 residues. Here the CDR3 DNA reads TGCGCCAGCAGCCGCCGGGACAGGTCCTACGAGCAGTACTTC. Protein: CASSRRDRSYEQYF.